Described below is a single T cell receptor beta chain sequence and its context. This clonotype was recorded many times. The antigen this receptor binds is unknown. No base quality values were provided; no much bigger clone lies one nucleotide off. The data stem from a study of breast tumors, draining lymph nodes, adjacent tissues (dated by TCRdb to about 2016). In terms of the full investigation: TCR beta repertoires were compared across tumor, adjacent nontumor tissue and axillary lymph nodes obtained from breast cancer patients. In human breast cancer, the study set out to assess how tumor, surrounding tissue and draining lymph node repertoires relate to one another and whether T cells might be exchanged between them. Study-wide conclusions, independent of this receptor: The data were considered consistent with the idea that most tumor T cells come from the lymph node and then expand in tumor tissue. T-cell repertoire diversity in tumors was found to be lower than in lymph nodes but higher than in nontumor tissue, and preferential V and J gene usage was observed. The study presented the conclusion that tumor T cells originate in lymph nodes as consistent with a hypothesis, not as something directly demonstrated. Tumor and nontumor tissue repertoires were found to be significantly more similar in luminal-like than in basal-like breast cancer.

Lymph node samples came from the axillary draining lymph nodes of breast cancer patients. Sequencing was carried out with an Illumina HiSeq 2000. TCR beta chain libraries were generated through multiplex PCR amplification. The amplified TCR beta chain products were analyzed by high-throughput sequencing. TCRdb reprocessed the public reads (quality trimming at Q25 with fastp, clone calling with MiXCR) and kept in-frame beta chains. Rows are unified per CDR3 protein, each entry keeping the most common DNA and genes. The sample table records approximately 280,000 distinct CDR3 sequences; 30% of these occur just once. The top ten clones comprise roughly 1.2% of the sample. The CDR3 spans 14 residues, from the cysteine through the phenylalanine. The only DNA kept is the CDR3, 42 bases in frame from the first base. At the junction V is shortened by 5 bases and J by 7 bases, with 15 bases in between. The germline V gene (reference sequence) provides CDR1 LNHDA and CDR2 SQIVND.

This receptor chain uses TRBV19 and TRBJ2-1; a weak D assignment points to TRBD2 (6 bases agree). Specimen: axillary lymph node tissue. The receptor comes from a female donor with breast cancer. Some clones in this sample may be carry-over from other donors' samples. The CDR3 protein sequence reads: CASSDSGFRNEQFF. The sequence in DNA is TGTGCCAGTAGTGATAGCGGATTCAGGAATGAGCAGTTCTTC.